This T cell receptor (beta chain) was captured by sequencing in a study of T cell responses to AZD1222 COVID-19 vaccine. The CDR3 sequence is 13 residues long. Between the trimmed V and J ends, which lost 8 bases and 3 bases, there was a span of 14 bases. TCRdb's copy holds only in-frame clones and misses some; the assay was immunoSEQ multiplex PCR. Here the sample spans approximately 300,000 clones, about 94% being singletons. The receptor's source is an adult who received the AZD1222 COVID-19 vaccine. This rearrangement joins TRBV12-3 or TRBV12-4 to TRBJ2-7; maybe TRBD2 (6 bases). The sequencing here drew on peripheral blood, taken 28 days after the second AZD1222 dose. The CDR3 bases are TGTGCCAGCGGGGGGATACCTAACTACGAGCAGTACTTC. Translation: CASGGIPNYEQYF.